The 11 T cell receptor beta chains reported below all come from one sample, sequenced in a study of graft-versus-host responses after intestinal transplantation. The method was immunoSEQ multiplex PCR; TCRdb's version includes in-frame clones alone and lacks a portion of them. The sample has about 110,000 clones, 87% seen once. No antigens are known for them. The sample consisted of unstimulated CD4+ T cells sorted from spleen or lymph node cells, taken before transplant. Receptors were obtained from a human donor who was the organ donor for an intestinal transplant.

This clone was counted once. This chain connects TRBV12-5 to TRBJ1-1, with D possibly being TRBD1 (5 bases). Trimming left V 3 bases short and J 7 bases short, with 9 bases between. The length of the CDR3 is 12 residues. Germline assignment: CDR1 LGHNT and CDR2 FRNRAP. This CDR3 reads CASGFQGIEAFF. The CDR3 region has the DNA TGTGCTAGTGGTTTTCAGGGAATTGAAGCTTTCTTT.

The gene calls are TRBV11-3 and TRBJ2-1, with TRBD2 matching over 7 bases. There are 17 residues in the CDR3. Looked up from germline, CDR1 is SGHNT and CDR2 is YENEEA. Trimming at V came to 1 base and at J to 0 bases, leaving 6 bases not matched to a gene. CDR3 loop: CASSLGGLAVSYNEQFF. DNA of the CDR3: TGTGCCAGCAGCTTAGGTGGTCTAGCGGTCTCCTACAATGAGCAGTTCTTC.

The chain couples TRBV18 to TRBJ2-2; maybe TRBD1 (6 bases). The V and J ends lost 3 bases and 0 bases respectively, with 11 bases between them. Germline CDR1 KGHSH, CDR2 LQKENI. The CDR3 length is 16 residues. The CDR3 loop is CASSPSGAANTGELFF. DNA for the CDR3: TGTGCCAGCTCACCCTCAGGGGCGGCGAACACCGGGGAGCTGTTTTTT.

The chain carries TRBV5-1 and TRBJ1-2; 9 bases line up with TRBD1. Per germline, CDR1 SGHRS and CDR2 YFSETQ. The CDR3 sequence is 16 residues long. Trimming removed 3 bases from V and 2 bases from J; junction bases left unmatched: 8. The CDR3 DNA reads as TGCGCCAGCAGCTCCCCCGGGACAGGGATGAACTATGGCTACACCTTC. It encodes CASSSPGTGMNYGYTF.

The V call is TRBV6-5, the J call TRBJ1-6; D unclear. V was cut by 0 bases and J by 7 bases, with 10 bases left in between. The CDR3 consists of 15 residues. CDR1 and CDR2 from the germline V gene are MNHEY and SVGAGI. CDR3 region: CASSYSPIGNSPLHF. CDR3 DNA: TGTGCCAGCAGTTACTCTCCCATCGGGAATTCACCCCTCCACTTT.

The CDR3 DNA sequence: TGTGCCAGTAGTAGGACAGGGGGGTATAGCAATCAGCCCCAGCATTTT. Translation gives CASSRTGGYSNQPQHF. The chain joins TRBV19 to TRBJ1-5, with 10 positions matching TRBD1. V dropped 4 bases and J dropped 0; count of bases not matched to a gene: 3. This CDR3 spans 16 amino acids. In germline, CDR1 is LNHDA, CDR2 SQIVND (reference sequence).

The rearrangement joins TRBV6-5 to TRBJ2-4; D gene unclear. Germline CDR1 is MNHEY and CDR2 is SVGAGI. The V and J ends lost 8 bases and 2 bases respectively, with 10 bases between them. CDR3 length equals 13 residues. Here the CDR3 reads CASWSGSKNIQYF. DNA of the CDR3: TGTGCCAGCTGGTCTGGTTCCAAAAACATTCAGTACTTC.

The chain employs TRBV7-3 and TRBJ2-3, with TRBD2 as a possible D gene (5 bases). Per germline, CDR1 SGHTA and CDR2 FQGTGA. V shed 5 bases and J shed 2 bases, with 17 bases lying between them. This CDR3 comprises 16 residues. The CDR3 reads CASSPSLLANTDTQYF. In DNA, the CDR3 is TGTGCCAGCAGCCCTAGTCTGTTAGCGAACACAGATACGCAGTATTTT. The full variable domain, completed using reference TRBV7-3 and TRBJ2-3, is GAGVSQTPSNKVTEKGKYVELRCDPISGHTALYWYRQSLGQGPEFLIYFQGTGAADDSGLPNDRFFAVRPEGSVSTLKIQRTERGDSAVYLCASSPSLLANTDTQYFGPGTRLTVL.

The V call is TRBV14, the J call TRBJ2-5; 7 bases align to TRBD2. The germline gives CDR1 SGHDN, CDR2 FVKESK. This CDR3 contains 16 residues. V shed 3 bases and J 5 bases; nucleotides not matched to a gene: 12. DNA of the CDR3: TGTGCCAGCAGCCAGCACAACGGGAGGTCGCGGGAGACCCAGTACTTC. It translates to CASSQHNGRSRETQYF.

The gene calls are TRBV19 and TRBJ2-2; TRBD2 agrees at 8 bases. The ends lost 7 bases at V and 2 bases at J; junction bases unmatched: 9. Germline lookup yields CDR1 LNHDA and CDR2 SQIVND (reference sequence). The CDR3 consists of 16 residues. Here the CDR3 reads CASKTGTSSNTGELFF. The CDR3 bases are TGTGCCAGTAAAACCGGGACTAGTAGTAACACCGGGGAGCTGTTTTTT.

The chain recombines TRBV6-1 with TRBJ2-1; D unclear. Trimming pared 8 bases from V and 5 bases from J, leaving 10 bases between. Germline CDR1 reads MNHNS; CDR2 reads SASEGT. The CDR3 is made up of 12 amino acids. The CDR3 reads CASVPWDNEQFF. In DNA form, the CDR3 reads TGTGCCAGCGTGCCGTGGGACAATGAGCAGTTCTTC.